The rows below give T cell receptor beta chains drawn from one sample of a study of Graves' ophthalmopathy and Graves' hyperthyroidism. TCRdb reprocessed the multiplex PCR reads via MiXCR and lists one record per CDR3 protein. The repertoire holds around 1.1 million distinct CDR3 sequences, about 36% seen once, with 11% in the top ten. The source material was peripheral blood or thyroid tissue (not recorded which). The receptors here all came from an adult man with Graves' hyperthyroidism. Both conserved end residues are trimmed from each CDR3.

J gene: TRBJ2-7; V gene: TRBV5-5; CDR3 protein: ASSLVSSASYEQY
J gene: TRBJ2-7; V gene: TRBV20-1; CDR3 protein: SARDPFEVRGQY
J gene: TRBJ2-7; V gene: TRBV29-1; CDR3 protein: SVVAASSYEQY
J gene: TRBJ2-5; V gene: TRBV15; CDR3 protein: ATSREGGRGDRETQY
J gene: TRBJ1-2; V gene: TRBV29-1; CDR3 protein: SIGGRWDFSNYGYT
J gene: TRBJ2-3; V gene: TRBV7-2; CDR3 protein: ASSVEGTSTDTQY
J gene: TRBJ1-6; V gene: TRBV5-1; CDR3 protein: ASSPGQGMWFSPLH
J gene: TRBJ2-7; V gene: TRBV25-1; CDR3 protein: ASRRIAGLYEQY
J gene: TRBJ1-4; V gene: TRBV29-1; CDR3 protein: SVVWLTGEKLF
J gene: TRBJ2-5; V gene: TRBV6-5; CDR3 protein: ASSYPGRGETQY
J gene: TRBJ2-7; V gene: TRBV19; CDR3 protein: ASSTYRTGNEQY
J gene: TRBJ2-5; V gene: TRBV15; CDR3 protein: ATSRAGLAGGKTQY
J gene: TRBJ2-5; V gene: TRBV29-1; CDR3 protein: SVLDRAPETQY
J gene: TRBJ2-5; V gene: TRBV9; CDR3 protein: ASGVSGGETQY
J gene: TRBJ1-5; V gene: TRBV19; CDR3 protein: ATQKLNQPQH
J gene: TRBJ1-1; V gene: TRBV3-1; CDR3 protein: ASSQERGRAF
J gene: TRBJ1-1; V gene: TRBV5-6; CDR3 protein: ASSVPTVNTEAF
J gene: TRBJ1-5; V gene: TRBV24-1; CDR3 protein: ATSESQQHSNQPQH
J gene: TRBJ2-7; V gene: TRBV7-2; CDR3 protein: ASSLLEPRAPGGNEQY
J gene: TRBJ1-6; V gene: TRBV7-2; CDR3 protein: ASSQQGGAGRYNSPLH
J gene: TRBJ2-5; V gene: TRBV7-9; CDR3 protein: ASSLVASGSETQY
J gene: TRBJ2-2; V gene: TRBV12-3/TRBV12-4; CDR3 protein: ASSRDREAGELF
J gene: TRBJ1-3; V gene: TRBV3-1; CDR3 protein: ASSQDRDTIY
J gene: TRBJ1-5; V gene: TRBV14; CDR3 protein: ASSQNQPQH
J gene: TRBJ1-1; V gene: TRBV29-1; CDR3 protein: SVERGTGVTEAF
J gene: TRBJ1-2; V gene: TRBV4-1; CDR3 protein: ASSQGFGNGYT
J gene: TRBJ1-2; V gene: TRBV6-6; CDR3 protein: ASSYTGLANYGYT